What follows is one T cell receptor (beta chain) and its context. The germline gives CDR1 MRHNA, CDR2 SNTAGT. This CDR3 is 14 amino acids long. V was clipped by 5 bases and J by 3 bases; unmatched bases: 4. Only in-frame clones appear in the TCRdb table, and some are missing; sequencing was by immunoSEQ multiplex PCR. This sample has tens of thousands of clones, with nearly 90% found just once. The sample belongs to a study of blood T cell repertoires in COVID-19. Source material: peripheral blood. V is TRBV6-4 and J is TRBJ1-1; 9 bases are a match to TRBD1. The clonotype was recovered from a man aged 60 to 69 with acute or convalescent COVID-19. The CDR3 is CASSRDRGDTEAFF. The DNA of the CDR3 is TGTGCCAGCAGTCGCGACAGGGGGGACACTGAAGCTTTCTTT.